Listed below are T cell receptor beta chains from one sample, sequenced in a study of CD8 T cells in Susac syndrome. TCRdb analysed the immunoSEQ multiplex PCR reads with MiXCR anew, one entry per CDR3 protein. The sample yields 150,000 to 200,000 distinct CDR3 sequences, about 94% seen once. Sample: CD4+ T cells from PBMCs. The source of these receptors is a human donor with multiple sclerosis. Both conserved end residues are part of each CDR3. D genes are given only for firm matches. Expanded clones are given a class, and other clones once, few, many or no size at all.

. | . | TRBJ2-2 | TRBV5-4 | CASSLKGVGTGELFF | TGTGCCAGCAGCTTGAAAGGGGTGGGCACCGGGGAGCTGTTTTTT
. | . | TRBJ1-2 | TRBV5-1 | CASSWVDGSYGYTF | TGCGCCAGCAGCTGGGTGGACGGTTCCTATGGCTACACCTTC
. | . | TRBJ1-2 | TRBV7-9 | CASSPADTSGYTF | TGTGCCAGCAGCCCAGCGGACACCTCTGGCTACACCTTC
. | . | TRBJ2-2 | TRBV28 | CASSSTPTLVLNTGELFF | TGTGCCAGCAGTTCGACCCCCACCTTGGTCCTAAACACCGGGGAGCTGTTTTTT
TRBD1 | . | TRBJ2-3 | TRBV20-1 | CSAREIWTGRTDTQYF | TGCAGTGCTAGAGAAATCTGGACAGGGCGCACAGATACGCAGTATTTT
TRBD1 | . | TRBJ2-1 | TRBV14 | CASSQVFATGDNEQFF | TGTGCCAGCAGCCAAGTGTTCGCGACAGGGGACAATGAGCAGTTCTTC
. | . | TRBJ2-5 | TRBV29-1 | CSVAPYQETQYF | TGCAGCGTTGCTCCGTACCAAGAGACCCAGTACTTC
. | . | TRBJ2-1 | TRBV13 | CASSPPNEPDEQFF | TGTGCCAGCAGCCCCCCGAACGAACCGGATGAGCAGTTCTTC
TRBD2 | . | TRBJ2-7 | TRBV28 | CASRPLGLAVAYEQYF | TGTGCCAGCAGACCCCTCGGGCTAGCGGTTGCCTACGAGCAGTACTTC
. | . | TRBJ1-1 | TRBV11-2 | CASCLGPLNTEAFF | TGTGCCAGCTGCCTAGGGCCGCTGAACACTGAAGCTTTCTTT
. | once | TRBJ1-2 | TRBV30 | CAWSVLTGGGYTF | TGTGCCTGGAGTGTACTGACAGGAGGTGGCTACACCTTC
. | once | TRBJ2-3 | TRBV7-3 | CASSRNLPGDTQYF | TGTGCCAGCAGTCGGAACCTACCAGGGGATACGCAGTATTTT
TRBD1 | . | TRBJ1-4 | TRBV29-1 | CSVARQGVKEKLFF | TGCAGCGTTGCCCGACAGGGAGTAAAAGAAAAACTGTTTTTT
. | once | TRBJ2-2 | TRBV20-1 | CSAWPLNTGELFF | TGCAGTGCTTGGCCCTTGAACACCGGGGAGCTGTTTTTT
. | . | TRBJ1-2 | TRBV3-1 | CASSRGQFPYGYTF | TGTGCCAGCAGCCGTGGACAATTCCCTTATGGCTACACCTTC
. | once | TRBJ2-1 | TRBV20-1 | CSALEAGQQFF | TGCAGTGCTTTGGAGGCGGGGCAGCAGTTCTTC
. | . | TRBJ2-7 | TRBV6-5 | CAARRQGFYEQYF | TGTGCCGCCCGCCGGCAGGGGTTTTACGAGCAGTACTTC
TRBD1 | . | TRBJ2-5 | TRBV6-2/TRBV6-3 | CASSRRGPTGAQYF | TGTGCCAGCAGTCGCAGGGGGCCTACGGGGGCCCAGTACTTC
. | . | TRBJ1-3 | TRBV30 | CAWSPADVSGNTIYF | TGTGCCTGGAGTCCGGCGGACGTCTCTGGAAACACCATATATTTT
. | . | TRBJ2-1 | TRBV9 | CASSVGVRGYNEQFF | TGTGCCAGCAGCGTAGGAGTTCGAGGGTACAATGAGCAGTTCTTC
. | . | TRBJ1-1 | TRBV12-3/TRBV12-4 | CASRQRFEAFF | TGTGCCAGCAGGCAGCGCTTTGAAGCTTTCTTT
. | . | TRBJ2-3 | TRBV7-9 | CASSLGGPWWDDTQYF | TGTGCCAGCAGCTTAGGGGGGCCATGGTGGGATGATACGCAGTATTTT
. | . | TRBJ1-2 | TRBV27 | CASSHSRDGLWVYGYTF | TGTGCCAGCAGTCATTCTCGGGACGGTCTATGGGTCTATGGCTACACCTTC
. | . | TRBJ1-2 | TRBV30 | CAWSITSNGYTF | TGTGCCTGGAGCATCACGTCGAATGGCTACACCTTC
TRBD1 | . | TRBJ1-1 | TRBV28 | CASSLFATGMNTEAFF | TGTGCCAGCAGTTTATTCGCGACAGGGATGAACACTGAAGCTTTCTTT
. | . | TRBJ1-6 | TRBV5-4 | CASSLNPGERSPLHF | TGTGCCAGCAGCTTAAACCCAGGGGAGAGGTCACCCCTCCACTTT
. | . | TRBJ1-5 | TRBV12-3/TRBV12-4 | CASRNRAYQPQHF | TGTGCCAGCAGGAACAGGGCCTATCAGCCCCAGCATTTT
. | . | TRBJ1-2 | TRBV5-1 | CASSYESYRAAGGYTF | TGCGCCAGCAGCTACGAATCTTACAGGGCCGCAGGTGGCTACACCTTC
. | . | TRBJ1-2 | TRBV29-1 | CSVEDLGRLGGYTF | TGCAGCGTTGAAGATCTGGGCAGGTTAGGGGGCTACACCTTC
TRBD2 | . | TRBJ2-1 | TRBV2 | CASSVERGISYNEQFF | TGTGCCAGCAGTGTAGAGCGGGGGATATCCTACAATGAGCAGTTCTTC
. | . | TRBJ2-3 | TRBV20-1 | CSARPQGTYTDTQYF | TGCAGTGCTAGACCCCAAGGGACTTACACAGATACGCAGTATTTT
. | few | TRBJ2-5 | TRBV12-3/TRBV12-4 | CASSLGAGIQETQYF | TGTGCCAGCAGTTTGGGGGCGGGGATCCAAGAGACCCAGTACTTC
. | few | TRBJ1-6 | TRBV19 | CASKRSAGGTNSPLHF | TGTGCCAGTAAGAGATCGGCGGGCGGAACAAATTCACCCCTCCACTTT
. | few | TRBJ2-1 | TRBV7-8 | CASSPPKRDEQFF | TGTGCCAGCAGCCCCCCGAAAAGGGATGAGCAGTTCTTC
TRBD2 | . | TRBJ2-3 | TRBV9 | CASSAGTSGTDTQYF | TGTGCCAGCAGCGCCGGGACTAGCGGCACAGATACGCAGTATTTT
TRBD1 | . | TRBJ2-7 | TRBV27 | CASSLGTGGDREQYF | TGTGCCAGCAGTTTAGGGACAGGGGGAGATCGGGAGCAGTACTTC
TRBD1 | . | TRBJ1-2 | TRBV29-1 | CSVLDRPGQGEYGYTF | TGCAGCGTTCTCGACCGCCCGGGACAGGGGGAATATGGCTACACCTTC
. | . | TRBJ1-1 | TRBV21-1 | CASSLLFRTEAFF | TGTGCCAGCAGCCTCCTTTTTCGCACTGAAGCTTTCTTT
TRBD1 | . | TRBJ1-4 | TRBV9 | CASSGTDRLNEKLFF | TGTGCCAGCAGCGGGACGGACAGGCTTAATGAAAAACTGTTTTTT
. | . | TRBJ1-1 | TRBV20-1 | CSAEPPGSNTEAFF | TGCAGTGCCGAACCCCCAGGTTCGAACACTGAAGCTTTCTTT
. | . | TRBJ1-1 | TRBV5-1 | CASSSVGAGDTEAFF | TGCGCCAGCAGCTCCGTCGGGGCTGGAGACACTGAAGCTTTCTTT
. | . | TRBJ2-5 | TRBV20-1 | CSARVPYQETQYF | TGCAGTGCTAGAGTCCCGTACCAAGAGACCCAGTACTTC
. | . | TRBJ2-3 | TRBV9 | CASKEGASSTDTQYF | TGTGCCAGCAAGGAGGGGGCCTCTAGCACAGATACGCAGTATTTT
TRBD1 | . | TRBJ1-1 | TRBV30 | CAWTRTGDTEAFF | TGTGCCTGGACCCGGACAGGAGACACTGAAGCTTTCTTT
. | . | TRBJ1-1 | TRBV29-1 | CSVTDGRGNTEAFF | TGCAGCGTGACGGATGGACGGGGGAACACTGAAGCTTTCTTT
TRBD1 | . | TRBJ2-5 | TRBV9 | CASNQGGTEETQYF | TGTGCCAGCAACCAAGGTGGGACAGAAGAGACCCAGTACTTC
. | . | TRBJ2-5 | TRBV5-6 | CASRQTEETQYF | TGTGCCAGCAGACAGACTGAAGAGACCCAGTACTTC
TRBD1 | . | TRBJ2-7 | TRBV29-1 | CSVGDRDDEQYF | TGCAGCGTTGGGGACAGGGACGACGAGCAGTACTTC
. | . | TRBJ2-3 | TRBV9 | CASSGGTGAADTQYF | TGTGCCAGCAGCGGCGGGACTGGGGCCGCAGATACGCAGTATTTT
. | . | TRBJ2-3 | TRBV20-1 | CSARFTGDTQYF | TGCAGTGCTAGGTTCACCGGAGATACGCAGTATTTT
TRBD2 | . | TRBJ2-1 | TRBV7-3 | CASSFSGGHYNDEQFF | TGTGCCAGCAGCTTTAGCGGGGGGCATTACAACGATGAGCAGTTCTTC
. | . | TRBJ2-1 | TRBV7-9 | CASSPRDRRDEQFF | TGTGCCAGCAGCCCAAGGGACCGACGGGATGAGCAGTTCTTC
TRBD1 | . | TRBJ2-1 | TRBV28 | CASSLPGQGDNEQFF | TGTGCCAGCAGTTTACCGGGACAGGGGGACAATGAGCAGTTCTTC
. | . | TRBJ1-5 | TRBV19 | CASHYERSNQPQHF | TGTGCCAGTCACTATGAGAGGAGCAATCAGCCCCAGCATTTT
. | . | TRBJ1-5 | TRBV5-1 | CASSLDTGDQPQHF | TGCGCCAGCAGCTTGGACACAGGTGATCAGCCCCAGCATTTT
TRBD1 | . | TRBJ2-7 | TRBV6-6 | CASRPRQGAPYEQYF | TGTGCCAGCAGACCCCGACAGGGAGCCCCATACGAGCAGTACTTC
. | . | TRBJ1-1 | TRBV29-1 | CSVEQRTNTEAFF | TGCAGCGTTGAACAAAGGACTAACACTGAAGCTTTCTTT
. | once | TRBJ1-1 | TRBV2 | CALERTSQNTEAFF | TGTGCCCTAGAACGGACATCGCAGAACACTGAAGCTTTCTTT
TRBD2 | . | TRBJ2-7 | TRBV7-3 | CASSPRGGLYEQYF | TGTGCCAGCAGCCCGCGGGGGGGCCTCTACGAGCAGTACTTC